This TCR beta chain was identified during a study of blood T cell repertoires in COVID-19. Sequencing used immunoSEQ multiplex PCR; TCRdb keeps in-frame clones, though not all of them. The table shows approximately 140,000 clones, with around 85% occurring only once. From germline, CDR1 is MNHEY and CDR2 SMNVEV (reference sequence). V was clipped by 4 bases and J by 5 bases; unmatched bases: 5. The CDR3 is 14 amino acids. V gene TRBV27 combines with J gene TRBJ2-3, with TRBD2 identical over 8 bases. Sample: peripheral blood. The clonotype originates from a woman aged 40-49 years with active or convalescent COVID-19. CDR3 coding DNA: TGTGCCAGCAGTTGGTCGGGGGGGGGAGATACGCAGTATTTT. Encoded protein: CASSWSGGGDTQYF.